This T cell receptor (beta chain) was profiled in a study of CD8+ T cells in alopecia areata. Study as a whole: Those patients who were treated received oral tofacitinib, which was given at 5 to 10 mg twice daily for moderate-to-severe alopecia areata.

This clone was counted only a few times. Its antigen is as yet unknown. Extraction of RNA preceded its reverse transcription into cDNA, which served as the sequencing template. The assay was immunoSEQ multiplex PCR, and TCRdb's table has in-frame clones only and misses some. Of about 210,000 clones in the sample, 40% to 55% were seen once. This CDR3 contains 12 residues. Trimming took off 8 bases at V and 4 bases at J, with 9 bases between the two ends. CDR1 and CDR2 (germline): MNHNY, SVGAGI (reference sequence). Indicated treatment: oral pan-JAK inhibitor, 5-10 mg twice daily. Overall study findings and caveats: Both scalp clonality and the expanded CD8+ clones among the top 100 showed a significant decrease with tofacitinib. Only a single nonresponder existed, so baseline CD8+ expansion links stay unclear.

This rearrangement joins TRBV6-6 to TRBJ1-3, with unresolved D. Specimen: CD4+ T cells sorted from blood, collected between weeks 36 and 40, from a patient treated with tofacitinib. This receptor was taken from a human donor with alopecia areata. Here the CDR3 DNA reads TGTGCCAGCGGTCAGCGGGGAAACACCATATATTTT. Its translation: CASGQRGNTIYF.